These 9 T cell receptor beta chains came from one sample sequenced in a study of blood T cell repertoires in COVID-19. Produced via immunoSEQ multiplex PCR; TCRdb's table is partial and in-frame only. The sample holds under 100,000 clones, roughly 78% seen once. Source material: peripheral blood. The receptors here all came from a man aged 55-75 years with acute or convalescent COVID-19.

This clone has just one count. This chain uses TRBV7-2 with TRBJ1-1; 9 bases are a match to TRBD1. Trimming removed 3 bases from V and 8 bases from J; junction bases left unmatched: 10. Germline V gene lookup returns CDR1 SGHTA and CDR2 FQGNSA. The CDR3 is made up of 15 amino acids. In DNA form, the CDR3 reads TGTGCCAGCAGCTTCATGGGACAGGGACAATCAGAAGCTTTCTTT. As protein: CASSFMGQGQSEAFF. The whole variable domain, remainder taken from reference TRBV7-2 and TRBJ1-1, is GAGVSQSPSNKVTEKGKDVELRCDPISGHTALYWYRQSLGQGLEFLIYFQGNSAPDKSGLPSDRFSAERTGGSVSTLTIQRTQQEDSAVYLCASSFMGQGQSEAFFGQGTRLTVV.

V is TRBV7-8 and J is TRBJ1-2, with 7 bases aligning to TRBD1. The ends lost 2 bases at V and 0 bases at J; junction bases unmatched: 9. The CDR3 is 17 amino acids. Per the germline V gene, CDR1 is SGHVS and CDR2 is FQNEAQ. In DNA form, the CDR3 reads TGTGCCAGCAGCTTAATTTCAGGGGGTTTGCCTAACTATGGCTACACCTTC. Translating it yields CASSLISGGLPNYGYTF.

This clone has a handful of counts. V gene TRBV24-1 combines with J gene TRBJ2-2; D is possibly TRBD2 (6 bases). Germline CDR1 and CDR2: KGHDR and SFDVKD. Trimming removed 1 base at V and 2 bases at J, with 25 bases between. The CDR3 consists of 21 residues. In DNA form, the CDR3 reads TGTGCCACCAGTGATTTTAGCTGGGGACTCTTGCCCTCCTTAAACACCGGGGAGCTGTTTTTT. Translating gives CATSDFSWGLLPSLNTGELFF.

The V gene is TRBV28, the J gene TRBJ2-2; weak D call: TRBD1 (6 bases). Per germline, CDR1 MDHEN and CDR2 SYDVKM. The V end lost 2 bases, the J end lost 1 base, and 8 bases lay between the germline ends. CDR3 size: 15 residues. CDR3 sequence (DNA): TGTGCCAGCAGTTTAACAGGGAGGAACACCGGGGAGCTGTTTTTT. This encodes CASSLTGRNTGELFF.

The chain joins TRBV19 to TRBJ1-5, with a tentative D call TRBD1 (5 bases). Trimming took off 7 bases at V and 5 bases at J, with 18 bases between the two ends. The CDR3 contains 15 residues. The germline gives CDR1 LNHDA, CDR2 SQIVND (reference sequence). The CDR3 sequence is CASILNSGGYQPQHF. The CDR3 DNA follows: TGTGCCAGTATTCTCAATAGCGGGGGGTATCAGCCCCAGCATTTT. Supplemented by reference TRBV19 and TRBJ1-5, the full variable domain reads DGGITQSPKYLFRKEGQNVTLSCEQNLNHDAMYWYRQDPGQGLRLIYYSQIVNDFQKGDIAEGYSVSREKKESFPLTVTSAQKNPTAFYLCASILNSGGYQPQHFGDGTRLSIL.

The chain uses TRBV6-6 and TRBJ1-5; D is perhaps TRBD1 (5 bases). V lost 5 bases and J 2 bases, leaving 19 bases between the germline ends. Germline CDR1 MNHNY, CDR2 SVGAGI (reference sequence). This CDR3 contains 17 residues. CDR3 DNA sequence: TGTGCCAGCAGTCGATTCGCAGGGTTTTATGGCAATCAGCCCCAGCATTTT. As protein: CASSRFAGFYGNQPQHF.

Written as DNA, the CDR3 is TGTGCCAGCAGCCTGTTATGGGGGGCTGGAAACACCATATATTTT. Its translation is CASSLLWGAGNTIYF. The chain is built from TRBV7-2 and TRBJ1-3, with a tentative D call TRBD1 (5 bases). Trimming removed 5 bases from V and 2 bases from J, with 13 bases in between. The CDR3 is made up of 15 amino acids. CDR1 SGHTA and CDR2 FQGNSA come from the germline V gene. Variable domain in full (rest from reference TRBV7-2 and TRBJ1-3): GAGVSQSPSNKVTEKGKDVELRCDPISGHTALYWYRQSLGQGLEFLIYFQGNSAPDKSGLPSDRFSAERTGGSVSTLTIQRTQQEDSAVYLCASSLLWGAGNTIYFGEGSWLTVV.

The chain combines TRBV11-3 with TRBJ2-6, with 8 positions matching TRBD1. V dropped 1 base and J dropped 4; count of bases not matched to a gene: 3. Germline CDR1 reads SGHNT; CDR2 reads YENEEA. The CDR3 runs 16 residues. The CDR3 protein is CASSLGTGTGANVLTF. In DNA, the CDR3 is TGTGCCAGCAGCTTAGGGACAGGGACCGGGGCCAACGTCCTGACTTTC.

This chain links TRBV2 with TRBJ1-1; D perhaps matches TRBD1 (6 bases). V dropped 6 bases and J dropped 5 bases, with 13 bases sitting between them. The length of the CDR3 is 13 residues. The germline V gene encodes CDR1 SNHLY and CDR2 FYNNEI. DNA of the CDR3: TGTGCCAGCAGGCGGGGGCCGGGAACTGAAGCTTTCTTT. Translated, it gives CASRRGPGTEAFF. Filled out from reference TRBV2 and TRBJ1-1, the complete variable domain reads EPEVTQTPSHQVTQMGQEVILRCVPISNHLYFYWYRQILGQKVEFLVSFYNNEISEKSEIFDDQFSVERPDGSNFTLKIRSTKLEDSAMYFCASRRGPGTEAFFGQGTRLTVV.